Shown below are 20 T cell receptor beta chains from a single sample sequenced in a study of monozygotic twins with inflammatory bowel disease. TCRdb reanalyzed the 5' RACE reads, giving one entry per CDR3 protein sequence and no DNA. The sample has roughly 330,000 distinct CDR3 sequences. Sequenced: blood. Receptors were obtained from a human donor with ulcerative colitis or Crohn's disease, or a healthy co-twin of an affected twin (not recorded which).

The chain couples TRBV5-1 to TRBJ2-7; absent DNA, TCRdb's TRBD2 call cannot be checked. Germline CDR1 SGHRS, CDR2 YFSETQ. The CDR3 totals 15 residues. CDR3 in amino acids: CASSFERGISYEQYF.

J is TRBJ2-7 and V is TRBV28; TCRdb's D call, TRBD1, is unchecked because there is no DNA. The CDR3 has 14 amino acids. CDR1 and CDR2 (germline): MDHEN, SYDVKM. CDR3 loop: CASSPGGISYEQYF.

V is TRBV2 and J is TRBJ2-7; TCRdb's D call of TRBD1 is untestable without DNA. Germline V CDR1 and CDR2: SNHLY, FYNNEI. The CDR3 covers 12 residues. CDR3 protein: CASRYRGLEQYF.

The CDR3: CASSLKGGLTYEQYF. The genes are TRBV12-3 or TRBV12-4 and TRBJ2-7; without DNA, the TCRdb call of TRBD1 cannot be checked. This CDR3 has 15 residues.

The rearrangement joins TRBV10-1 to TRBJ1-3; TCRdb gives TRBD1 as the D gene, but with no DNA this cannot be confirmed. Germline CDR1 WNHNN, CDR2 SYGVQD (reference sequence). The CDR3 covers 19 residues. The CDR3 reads CASSPGQGIGTNSGNTIYF.

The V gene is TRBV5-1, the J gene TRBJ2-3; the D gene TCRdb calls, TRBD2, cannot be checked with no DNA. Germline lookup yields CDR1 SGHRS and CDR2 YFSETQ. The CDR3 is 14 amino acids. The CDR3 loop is CASSELVGTDTQYF.

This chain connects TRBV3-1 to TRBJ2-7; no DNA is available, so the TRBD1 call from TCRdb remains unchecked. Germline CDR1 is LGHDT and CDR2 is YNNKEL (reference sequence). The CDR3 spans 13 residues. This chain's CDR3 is CASSPDRVHEQYF.

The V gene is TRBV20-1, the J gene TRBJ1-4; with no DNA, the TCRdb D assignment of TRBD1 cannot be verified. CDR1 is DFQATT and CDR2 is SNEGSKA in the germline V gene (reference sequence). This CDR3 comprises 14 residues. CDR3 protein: CSAQGDATNEKLFF.

CDR3 amino acids: CASSPQRAGSYNEQFF. V gene TRBV5-4 combines with J gene TRBJ2-1; the D gene TCRdb calls, TRBD2, cannot be checked with no DNA. Germline V gene data show CDR1 as SGHNT and CDR2 as YYREEE (reference sequence). The CDR3 consists of 16 residues.

The CDR3 here is CASSLDPDRARGAQYF. The gene calls are TRBV5-6 and TRBJ2-5; TCRdb's D call, TRBD2, is unchecked because there is no DNA. Germline CDR1 is SGHDT and CDR2 is YYEEEE. The CDR3 runs 16 residues. Full variable domain (rest looked up from reference TRBV5-6 and TRBJ2-5): DAGVTQSPTHLIKTRGQQVTLRCSPKSGHDTVSWYQQALGQGPQFIFQYYEEEERQRGNFPDRFSGHQFPNYSSELNVNALLLGDSALYLCASSLDPDRARGAQYFGPGTRLLVL.

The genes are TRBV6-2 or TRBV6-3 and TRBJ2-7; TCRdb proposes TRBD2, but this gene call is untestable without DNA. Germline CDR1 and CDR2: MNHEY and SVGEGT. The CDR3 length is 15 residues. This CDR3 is CASSSYGTEDYEQYF.

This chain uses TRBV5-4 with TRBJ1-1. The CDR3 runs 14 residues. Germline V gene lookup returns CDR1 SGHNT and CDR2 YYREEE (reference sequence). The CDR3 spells CASSSYPLNTEAFF.

CDR3 residues: CSVDWVKRQFF. The chain carries TRBV29-1 and TRBJ2-1. From germline, CDR1 is SQVTM and CDR2 ANQGSEA. The CDR3 is 11 amino acids.

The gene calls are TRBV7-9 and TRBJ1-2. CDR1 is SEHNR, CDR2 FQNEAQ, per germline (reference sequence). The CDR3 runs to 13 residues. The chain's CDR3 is CASSLAGAKGYTF.

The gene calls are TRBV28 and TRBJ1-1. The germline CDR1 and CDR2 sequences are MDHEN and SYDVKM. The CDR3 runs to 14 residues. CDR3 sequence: CASSRRIPNTEAFF.

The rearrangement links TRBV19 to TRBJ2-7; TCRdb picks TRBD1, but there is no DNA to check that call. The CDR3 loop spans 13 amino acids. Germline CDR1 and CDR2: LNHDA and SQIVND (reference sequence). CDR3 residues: CASRITGTYDQYF. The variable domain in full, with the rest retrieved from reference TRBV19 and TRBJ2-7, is DGGITQSPKYLFRKEGQNVTLSCEQNLNHDAMYWYRQDPGQGLRLIYYSQIVNDFQKGDIAEGYSVSREKKESFPLTVTSAQKNPTAFYLCASRITGTYDQYFGPGTRLTVT.

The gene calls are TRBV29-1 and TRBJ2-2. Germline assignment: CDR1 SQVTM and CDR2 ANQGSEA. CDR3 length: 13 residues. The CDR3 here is CSFITANTGELFF.

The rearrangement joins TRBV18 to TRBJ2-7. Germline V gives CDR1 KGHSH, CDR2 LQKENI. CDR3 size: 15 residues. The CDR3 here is CASSPQGQDSYEQYF.

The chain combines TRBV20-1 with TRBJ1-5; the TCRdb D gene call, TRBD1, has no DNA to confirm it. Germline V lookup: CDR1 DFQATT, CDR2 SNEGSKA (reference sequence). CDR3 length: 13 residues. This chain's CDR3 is CSAGGLRDQPQHF.

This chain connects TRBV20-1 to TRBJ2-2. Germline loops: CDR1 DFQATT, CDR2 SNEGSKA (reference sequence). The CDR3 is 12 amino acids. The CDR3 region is CSARDLFGELFF.